The rows below give T cell receptor beta chains drawn from one sample of a study of blood T cell repertoires in COVID-19. The protocol was immunoSEQ multiplex PCR, while the TCRdb copy is restricted to in-frame clones and leaves out a portion. The sample lists 90,000 to 110,000 clones, roughly 80% occurring once. The sequenced sample was peripheral blood. Receptors originate from a woman aged 60-75 years with acute or convalescent COVID-19. Each CDR3 is given with its conserved first and last residue. D genes are given only for firm matches. Clone sizes are given selectively: once, few, many, or a class where the clone is expanded.

v_gene: TRBV5-1
j_gene: TRBJ1-1
d_gene: NA
abundance: NA
CDR3aa: CASSLGTLTTEAFF
CDR3nt: TGCGCCAGCAGCTTGGGGACTCTTACCACTGAAGCTTTCTTT

v_gene: TRBV6-5
j_gene: TRBJ1-3
d_gene: TRBD1
abundance: few
CDR3aa: CASSFGQGVNTIYF
CDR3nt: TGTGCCAGCAGTTTTGGACAGGGAGTAAACACCATATATTTT

v_gene: TRBV13
j_gene: TRBJ1-2
d_gene: NA
abundance: NA
CDR3aa: CASSLGTGGYTF
CDR3nt: TGTGCCAGCAGCTTAGGAACAGGCGGCTACACCTTC

v_gene: TRBV5-1
j_gene: TRBJ2-1
d_gene: NA
abundance: NA
CDR3aa: CASSLGVKGNEQFF
CDR3nt: TGCGCCAGCAGCTTGGGTGTTAAGGGGAATGAGCAGTTCTTC

v_gene: TRBV6-5
j_gene: TRBJ2-3
d_gene: TRBD2
abundance: NA
CDR3aa: CASTQLANTDTQYF
CDR3nt: TGTGCCAGCACCCAACTAGCGAACACAGATACGCAGTATTTT

v_gene: TRBV3-1/TRBV3-2
j_gene: TRBJ2-2
d_gene: NA
abundance: NA
CDR3aa: CASSHSNTGELFF
CDR3nt: TGTGCCAGCAGCCACTCGAACACCGGGGAGCTGTTTTTT

v_gene: TRBV7-8
j_gene: TRBJ1-2
d_gene: NA
abundance: NA
CDR3aa: CASSLERGRAFYGYTF
CDR3nt: TGTGCCAGCAGCTTAGAACGCGGCAGGGCCTTCTATGGCTACACCTTC

v_gene: TRBV28
j_gene: TRBJ1-3
d_gene: NA
abundance: few
CDR3aa: CASSVGENTIYF
CDR3nt: TGTGCCAGCAGTGTAGGGGAAAACACCATATATTTT

v_gene: TRBV7-2
j_gene: TRBJ1-1
d_gene: NA
abundance: once
CDR3aa: CASSLAERMNTEAFF
CDR3nt: TGTGCCAGCAGCTTAGCGGAGAGAATGAACACTGAAGCTTTCTTT

v_gene: TRBV2
j_gene: TRBJ1-5
d_gene: TRBD1
abundance: NA
CDR3aa: CASSGRGNQPQHF
CDR3nt: TGTGCCAGCAGTGGCAGGGGGAATCAGCCCCAGCATTTT

v_gene: TRBV6-5
j_gene: TRBJ1-5
d_gene: TRBD1
abundance: NA
CDR3aa: CASSRGTVNQPQHF
CDR3nt: TGTGCCAGCAGCCGCGGGACAGTCAATCAGCCCCAGCATTTT

v_gene: TRBV27
j_gene: TRBJ2-2
d_gene: TRBD2
abundance: NA
CDR3aa: CASRLSGVESGELFF
CDR3nt: TGTGCCAGCAGGTTGAGCGGGGTAGAGAGCGGGGAGCTGTTTTTT

v_gene: TRBV7-9
j_gene: TRBJ2-3
d_gene: NA
abundance: NA
CDR3aa: CASSLTGPTDTQYF
CDR3nt: TGTGCCAGCAGCTTAACAGGTCCGACAGATACGCAGTATTTT

v_gene: TRBV19
j_gene: TRBJ2-3
d_gene: TRBD1
abundance: NA
CDR3aa: CASSSRTGADTQYF
CDR3nt: TGTGCCAGTAGTTCGAGGACAGGGGCCGATACGCAGTATTTT

v_gene: TRBV6-2/TRBV6-3
j_gene: TRBJ2-1
d_gene: TRBD2
abundance: NA
CDR3aa: CASSYPIAAGGPNNEQFF
CDR3nt: TGTGCCAGCAGTTACCCCATCGCGGCGGGGGGCCCTAACAATGAGCAGTTCTTC

v_gene: TRBV6-6
j_gene: TRBJ2-7
d_gene: TRBD1
abundance: few
CDR3aa: CASRTGTGASEQYF
CDR3nt: TGTGCCAGCAGAACCGGGACAGGGGCCAGCGAGCAGTACTTC

v_gene: TRBV5-6
j_gene: TRBJ2-1
d_gene: TRBD2
abundance: NA
CDR3aa: CASSPGTSFNNEQFF
CDR3nt: TGTGCCAGCAGCCCTGGGACTAGCTTTAACAATGAGCAGTTCTTC

v_gene: TRBV15
j_gene: TRBJ2-6
d_gene: NA
abundance: NA
CDR3aa: CATSRENPTTMPGANVLTF
CDR3nt: TGTGCCACCAGCAGAGAGAACCCAACGACAATGCCTGGGGCCAACGTCCTGACTTTC

v_gene: TRBV7-3
j_gene: TRBJ1-6
d_gene: TRBD1
abundance: NA
CDR3aa: CASSSTGVGSPLHF
CDR3nt: TGTGCCAGCAGCTCGACAGGGGTTGGTTCACCCCTCCACTTT

v_gene: TRBV7-2
j_gene: TRBJ1-3
d_gene: NA
abundance: NA
CDR3aa: CASSLRGPGVGNTIYF
CDR3nt: TGTGCCAGCAGCTTACGAGGCCCTGGAGTTGGAAACACCATATATTTT

v_gene: TRBV7-8
j_gene: TRBJ2-2
d_gene: TRBD2
abundance: NA
CDR3aa: CASSSRTSGTGAGELFF
CDR3nt: TGTGCCAGCAGCTCCAGGACTAGCGGGACTGGGGCCGGGGAGCTGTTTTTT

v_gene: TRBV6-5
j_gene: TRBJ2-7
d_gene: NA
abundance: NA
CDR3aa: CASSYSGRPYEQYF
CDR3nt: TGTGCCAGCAGTTACTCGGGGAGACCCTACGAGCAGTACTTC

v_gene: TRBV5-1
j_gene: TRBJ1-5
d_gene: NA
abundance: NA
CDR3aa: CASSPGGGGSQPQHF
CDR3nt: TGCGCCAGCAGCCCTGGTGGGGGAGGGAGTCAGCCCCAGCATTTT

v_gene: TRBV4-1
j_gene: TRBJ1-3
d_gene: NA
abundance: NA
CDR3aa: CASTTTLASGNTIYF
CDR3nt: TGCGCCAGCACTACGACACTCGCCTCTGGAAACACCATATATTTT

v_gene: TRBV18
j_gene: TRBJ2-4
d_gene: NA
abundance: NA
CDR3aa: CASSLGAQGRTKNIQYF
CDR3nt: TGTGCCAGCTCACTCGGGGCTCAAGGGAGGACCAAAAACATTCAGTACTTC

v_gene: TRBV3-1/TRBV3-2
j_gene: TRBJ1-1
d_gene: NA
abundance: few
CDR3aa: CASSPVSNTEAFF
CDR3nt: TGTGCCAGCAGTCCCGTAAGCAACACTGAAGCTTTCTTT

v_gene: TRBV28
j_gene: TRBJ1-2
d_gene: TRBD1
abundance: NA
CDR3aa: CASIPTGEAYGYTF
CDR3nt: TGTGCCAGCATACCTACAGGGGAGGCCTATGGCTACACCTTC